The clone carrying this T cell receptor (beta chain) has only one observation. The CDR3 has 13 residues. The V end was cut by 5 bases, the J end by 9 bases, with 16 bases between. Per the germline V gene, CDR1 is MNHEY and CDR2 is SVGAGI. As processed by the authors: Quantification of nucleated cells was approximated via reference gene primer amplification. Only in-frame clones appear in the TCRdb table, and some are missing; sequencing was by immunoSEQ multiplex PCR. The D gene and trimming were derived from the DNA, and the V and J assignments and clone size from that table. The table lists 65,000 to 95,000 clones, around nine tenths of them singletons. This record belongs to a study of blood T cell repertoires in COVID-19. Across the whole study: Acute and convalescent COVID-19 samples came from the United States, Italy and Spain.

The sequencing input was peripheral blood. The TCR comes from a man aged 30-40 years with acute or convalescent COVID-19. This chain connects TRBV6-5 to TRBJ1-1; D perhaps matches TRBD1 (5 bases). CDR3 in amino acids: CASSKGRYSQAFF. In nucleotides, the CDR3 is TGTGCCAGCAGTAAGGGGCGGTACTCCCAAGCTTTCTTT.